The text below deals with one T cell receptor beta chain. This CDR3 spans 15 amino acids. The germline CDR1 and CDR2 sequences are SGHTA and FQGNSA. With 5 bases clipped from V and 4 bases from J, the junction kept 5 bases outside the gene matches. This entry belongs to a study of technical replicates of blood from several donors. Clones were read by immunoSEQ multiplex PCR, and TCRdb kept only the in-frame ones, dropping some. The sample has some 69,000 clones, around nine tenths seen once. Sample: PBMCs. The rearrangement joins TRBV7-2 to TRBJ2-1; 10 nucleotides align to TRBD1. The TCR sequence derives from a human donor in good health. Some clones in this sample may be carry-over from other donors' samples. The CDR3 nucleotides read TGTGCCAGCAGCGCAGACAGGGGGCTTTACAATGAGCAGTTCTTC. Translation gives CASSADRGLYNEQFF.